This T cell receptor (beta chain) was identified in a study of blood T cells in healthy people across ages. Primed by a sample-barcoded 5' primer and a J-beta primer mix, a second PCR proceeded for about 6 to 11 cycles. TCRdb ran MiXCR on the 5' RACE reads and lists one entry per CDR3 protein. This sample has fewer than 2,000,000 distinct CDR3 sequences, with about 31% found just once. Broader study findings: No one knew whether donors had CMV, which possibly confounded expanded clonotype changes.

In the case of this clonotype: Its antigen remains unknown. A read error may produce the germline difference seen at one junction end.

The CDR3 loop spans 15 amino acids. CDR1 and CDR2 from the germline V gene are SEHNR and FQNEAQ (reference sequence). What was sequenced was blood. This clonotype originated in a woman aged 30 to 39 in good health. V and J are TRBV7-9 and TRBJ2-2; D is possibly TRBD1 (6 bases). CDR3 DNA: TGTTCCAGCAGCTTTGGGGGACAGAACACCGGGGAGCTGTTTTTT. Protein: CSSSFGGQNTGELFF.